The 8 T cell receptor beta chains below come from one sample, sequenced in a study of blood T cell repertoires in COVID-19. Using immunoSEQ multiplex PCR, the repertoire was profiled, and TCRdb retains in-frame clones only, with some absent. This table holds over 250,000 clones, about 89% found once. What was sequenced was peripheral blood. The receptors come from a woman in her thirties or forties who had recovered from COVID-19.

The V gene is TRBV6-1, the J gene TRBJ1-6, with TRBD1 matching over 9 bases. The CDR3 spans 15 residues. Germline CDR1 is MNHNS and CDR2 is SASEGT. J gave up 8 bases and V 2 bases, and 4 bases lay outside the gene matches. The CDR3 DNA reads TGTGCCAGCAGTGAACCGGGACAGGGATATTCACCCCTCCACTTT. Its protein product is CASSEPGQGYSPLHF.

J is TRBJ1-4 and V is TRBV19, with 10 bases aligning to TRBD1. This CDR3 is built from 16 residues. The germline V gene has CDR1 LNHDA and CDR2 SQIVND (reference sequence). Losses at the gene ends were 5 bases for V and 4 bases for J; bases not matched to a gene: 7. CDR3 sequence (DNA): TGTGCCAGTAGTTCCGGGACAGGGGCCAGTAATGAAAAACTGTTTTTT. Translating gives CASSSGTGASNEKLFF.

J is TRBJ1-1 and V is TRBV11-2, with 7 bases identical to TRBD1. The CDR3 contains 18 residues. Trimming took 4 bases from V and 0 from J; bases not matched to a gene: 14. Germline-derived CDR1 and CDR2 are SGHAT and FQNNGV. The DNA for the CDR3 is TGTGCCAGCAGCTCCCCCGAGGACAGGAGTAATATGAACACTGAAGCTTTCTTT. Translating it yields CASSSPEDRSNMNTEAFF.

The V and J genes are TRBV7-2 and TRBJ2-5; D is possibly TRBD2 (5 bases). This CDR3 has 15 amino acids. The germline CDR1 and CDR2 sequences are SGHTA and FQGNSA. Between the trimmed V and J ends, which lost 8 bases and 2 bases, there was a span of 18 bases. The CDR3 loop reads CASGDPGSGQETQYF. The CDR3 coding sequence is TGTGCCAGCGGAGACCCTGGCAGCGGACAAGAGACCCAGTACTTC.

This clone has just one count. This chain connects TRBV5-1 to TRBJ1-1; D perhaps matches TRBD1 (5 bases). Deletions cut 1 base from V and 7 bases from J, with 17 bases between. This CDR3 region has 15 residues. Germline V gives CDR1 SGHRS, CDR2 YFSETQ. The CDR3 sequence: CASSLRRGAEGEAFF. For the CDR3, the DNA is TGCGCCAGCAGCTTGAGAAGGGGCGCGGAGGGTGAAGCTTTCTTT. The whole variable domain, filled in from reference TRBV5-1 and TRBJ1-1, reads KAGVTQTPRYLIKTRGQQVTLSCSPISGHRSVSWYQQTPGQGLQFLFEYFSETQRNKGNFPGRFSGRQFSNSRSEMNVSTLELGDSALYLCASSLRRGAEGEAFFGQGTRLTVV.

This sequence joins TRBV4-1 and TRBJ2-1; TRBD1 agrees at 8 bases. Per germline, CDR1 MGHRA and CDR2 YSYEKL. The CDR3 sequence is 20 residues long. J was trimmed by 4 bases and V by 8 bases; bases with no gene match: 25. DNA for the CDR3: TGCGCCAGCGGCATATACCCGACAGGGGCAGGGTGGGAGTCGTACAATGAGCAGTTCTTC. Translated: CASGIYPTGAGWESYNEQFF.

The genes are TRBV4-2 and TRBJ2-7; maybe TRBD2 (5 bases). This CDR3 comprises 13 residues. Germline V gene sequence: CDR1 LGHNA, CDR2 YNFKEQ. V was pared by 1 base and J by 4 bases, with 8 bases between. This chain's CDR3 is CASSQGTLYEQYF. The CDR3 nucleotides are TGTGCCAGCAGCCAAGGGACTTTATACGAGCAGTACTTC.

V is TRBV7-6 and J is TRBJ1-5; D gene unclear. The CDR3 has 17 amino acids. The germline V gene has CDR1 SGHVS and CDR2 FNYEAQ. V was shortened by 5 bases and J by 0 bases, with 17 bases between the two germline ends. The CDR3 coding sequence is TGTGCCAGCAGCCCAGGCGCGGGGAGGTATAGCAATCAGCCCCAGCATTTT. Translating gives CASSPGAGRYSNQPQHF. The full variable domain, with the rest looked up from reference TRBV7-6 and TRBJ1-5, is GAGVSQSPRYKVTKRGQDVALRCDPISGHVSLYWYRQALGQGPEFLTYFNYEAQQDKSGLPNDRFSAERPEGSISTLTIQRTEQRDSAMYRCASSPGAGRYSNQPQHFGDGTRLSIL.